Each of the 25 T cell receptor beta chains below was sequenced from the same sample in a study of metastatic and nonmetastatic thyroid tumors. Ahead of thyroid surgery, no patient had received treatment of any kind. TCRdb re-analyzed the PCR reads using MiXCR. The profile shows 35,000 to 50,000 clones, about 4.3% of them singletons. The material sequenced was blood. These receptors were taken from a female donor with papillary thyroid cancer or a benign thyroid nodule (not recorded which). Some clones in this sample may be carry-over from other donors' samples.

This clone was seen a few times. The CDR3: CSASTPGGRIYNEQFF. The CDR3 region has the DNA TGCAGTGCTAGCACCCCCGGGGGGAGGATCTACAATGAGCAGTTCTTC. This chain links TRBV20-1 with TRBJ2-1; 7 nucleotides agree with TRBD2. Germline V gives CDR1 DFQATT, CDR2 SNEGSKA (reference sequence). The CDR3 loop spans 16 amino acids. J gave up 3 bases and V 3 bases, and 11 bases lay outside the gene matches.

Ten or more counts support this clone. This chain uses TRBV29-1 with TRBJ1-4; D may be TRBD1 (6 bases). The V end lost 6 bases, the J end lost 5 bases, and 10 bases lay between the germline ends. The CDR3 runs 12 residues. Germline V gene lookup returns CDR1 SQVTM and CDR2 ANQGSEA. CDR3 residues: CSVGGENEKLFF. DNA of the CDR3: TGCAGCGTGGGGGGCGAGAATGAAAAACTGTTTTTT. The full variable domain, its missing parts supplied by reference TRBV29-1 and TRBJ1-4, is SAVISQKPSRDICQRGTSLTIQCQVDSQVTMMFWYRQQPGQSLTLIATANQGSEATYESGFVIDKFPISRPNLTFSTLTVSNMSPEDSSIYLCSVGGENEKLFFGSGTQLSVL.

In its sample, this clone was seen many times. The chain couples TRBV19 to TRBJ2-7; D gene ambiguous. The ends were cut back, 3 bases at V and 3 bases at J, with 9 bases in the middle. Germline V lookup: CDR1 LNHDA, CDR2 SQIVND (reference sequence). The CDR3 has 13 amino acids. The CDR3 protein is CASSIGTSYEQYF. In DNA form, the CDR3 reads TGTGCCAGTAGTATTGGCACAAGCTACGAGCAGTACTTC.

In its sample, this clone was seen many times. The chain carries TRBV12-3 or TRBV12-4 and TRBJ2-7, with TRBD1 matching over 9 bases. CDR3 length: 13 residues. J was trimmed by 5 bases and V by 7 bases; bases with no gene match: 6. As DNA, the CDR3 is TGTGCCAGCACCAAGACAGGGGGGGACGAGCAGTACTTC. Translation: CASTKTGGDEQYF.

The sample holds many counts of this clone. The chain recombines TRBV7-8 with TRBJ2-5; TRBD1 matches 8 bases. This CDR3 region has 14 residues. Germline V gene sequence: CDR1 SGHVS, CDR2 FQNEAQ. Unmatched junction bases numbered 7, after V lost 5 bases and J lost 5 bases. CDR3: CASSNRGSRETQYF. In nucleotides, the CDR3 is TGTGCCAGCAGCAACAGGGGGTCACGGGAGACCCAGTACTTC.

The chain links TRBV20-1 to TRBJ2-3; TRBD1 agrees at 9 bases. CDR1 is DFQATT, CDR2 SNEGSKA, per germline (reference sequence). The CDR3 loop spans 14 amino acids. With V trimmed by 6 bases and J by 0 bases, 4 bases remained unmatched. In DNA form, the CDR3 reads TGCAGTGCCTACAGGGGGCACAGCACAGATACGCAGTATTTT. Amino acid sequence: CSAYRGHSTDTQYF.

This sequence joins TRBV27 and TRBJ1-2; 8 positions match TRBD1. Germline V lookup: CDR1 MNHEY, CDR2 SMNVEV (reference sequence). The ends lost 7 bases at V and 7 bases at J; junction bases unmatched: 8. This CDR3 contains 13 residues. CDR3 protein: CASIWGTGVGYTF. The DNA for the CDR3 is TGTGCCAGCATATGGGGGACAGGAGTTGGCTACACCTTC.

V and J are TRBV6-2 or TRBV6-3 and TRBJ2-2; the D call may be TRBD1 or TRBD2 (5 bases each). V lost 5 bases to trimming and J lost 1 base, with 20 bases between them. The CDR3 runs 18 residues. Germline V gene lookup returns CDR1 MNHEY and CDR2 SVGEGT. In DNA, the CDR3 is TGTGCCAGCAGTGACCCAGAAACCGGGACGGAGAACACCGGGGAGCTGTTTTTT. This gives the protein CASSDPETGTENTGELFF.

The CDR3 protein is CASSEVRVVNTIYF. The CDR3 DNA reads as TGTGCCAGCAGTGAGGTGAGGGTTGTAAACACCATATATTTT. The gene calls are TRBV6-1 and TRBJ1-3; D is uncertain. The CDR3 is 14 amino acids. Germline-derived CDR1 and CDR2 are MNHNS and SASEGT. V shed 3 bases and J shed 6 bases, with 12 bases lying between them.

This clone was recorded many times. The V gene is TRBV11-3, the J gene TRBJ2-4; possible D gene TRBD2, 5 bases. The V and J ends lost 2 bases and 2 bases respectively, with 19 bases between them. Germline lookup yields CDR1 SGHNT and CDR2 YENEEA. The CDR3 runs 18 residues. CDR3 DNA sequence: TGTGCCAGCAGCTTACCGTCGGGGAAGAAAGATTCCAAAAACATTCAGTACTTC. Translating it yields CASSLPSGKKDSKNIQYF.

The genes are TRBV7-2 and TRBJ2-7; 9 positions agree with TRBD2. V gave up 5 bases and J gave up 2 bases; unmatched junction bases: 7. The CDR3 totals 15 residues. Germline CDR1 and CDR2: SGHTA and FQGNSA. CDR3 DNA sequence: TGTGCCAGCAGCCTGGGACTAGCACCGACCTACGAGCAGTACTTC. Translated, it gives CASSLGLAPTYEQYF.

The rearrangement links TRBV19 to TRBJ1-6; D is unclear. The CDR3 contains 14 residues. CDR1 LNHDA and CDR2 SQIVND come from the germline V gene (reference sequence). Trimming removed 3 bases at V and 7 bases at J, with 10 bases between. CDR3 residues: CASSIKVENSPLHF. CDR3 in DNA: TGTGCCAGTAGTATTAAGGTGGAGAATTCACCCCTCCACTTT.

This chain joins TRBV5-1 and TRBJ1-1, with D uncertain. V was clipped by 0 bases and J by 1 base, with 10 bases between them. The CDR3 has 15 residues. Looked up from germline, CDR1 is SGHRS and CDR2 is YFSETQ. This CDR3 reads CASSLDGRRNTEAFF. The CDR3 DNA follows: TGCGCCAGCAGCTTGGATGGCAGGAGGAACACTGAAGCTTTCTTT.

This clone was seen at least ten times. CDR3 coding DNA: TGCGCCAGCAGCCAAGAGTCTACCCAACCCTACGAGCAGTACTTC. It yields the protein CASSQESTQPYEQYF. The rearrangement uses TRBV4-1 and TRBJ2-7; D not resolved. The CDR3 contains 15 residues. Germline CDR1 MGHRA, CDR2 YSYEKL. Trimming left V 0 bases short and J 2 bases short, with 11 bases between.

Many counts were recorded for this clone. CDR3 residues: CATSDRTETDTQYF. DNA for the CDR3: TGTGCCACCAGTGATAGGACAGAAACAGATACGCAGTATTTT. The J gene is TRBJ2-3, the V gene TRBV24-1; TRBD1 is a possible D gene (6 bases). From germline, CDR1 is KGHDR and CDR2 SFDVKD. This CDR3 contains 14 residues. V gave up 3 bases and J gave up 3 bases, with 9 bases separating them.

This clone was seen a few times. The chain has TRBV6-2 or TRBV6-3 and TRBJ2-7; weak D call: TRBD1 (5 bases). V dropped 7 bases and J dropped 8 bases, with 12 bases sitting between them. The CDR3 is made up of 11 amino acids. Germline lookup yields CDR1 MNHEY and CDR2 SVGEGT. The CDR3 DNA follows: TGTGCCAGCACTATCCAGGGTAAGCAGTACTTC. Protein sequence: CASTIQGKQYF.

In its sample, this clone was seen many times. The chain joins TRBV11-3 to TRBJ2-2; weak D call: TRBD2 (5 bases). V was cut by 7 bases and J by 11 bases, with 20 bases left in between. CDR1 and CDR2 (germline): SGHNT, YENEEA. The CDR3 length is 14 residues. CDR3 DNA sequence: TGTGCCAGCACCATTGGACCGGGATCGGGAGAGCTGTTTTTT. This sequence encodes CASTIGPGSGELFF.

The rearrangement uses TRBV5-1 and TRBJ1-2; the D gene is possibly TRBD1 (6 bases). The CDR3 is made up of 12 amino acids. The germline V and J ends were trimmed by 2 bases and 8 bases, with 10 bases remaining between them. Per germline, CDR1 SGHRS and CDR2 YFSETQ. The CDR3 nucleotides are TGCGCCAGCAGCTTACAGGGAGAAGGCTACACCTTC. Translating it yields CASSLQGEGYTF.

This clone is categorized as medium-sized. V gene TRBV6-2 or TRBV6-3 combines with J gene TRBJ2-1; D possibly corresponds to TRBD1 (6 bases). The germline CDR1 and CDR2 sequences are MNHEY and SVGEGT. The CDR3 spans 15 residues. V dropped 5 bases and J dropped 10 bases, with 21 bases sitting between them. CDR3 residues: CASSPRDTDVEEQFF. The CDR3 DNA is TGTGCCAGCAGTCCCCGGGACACGGACGTTGAGGAGCAGTTCTTC.

This clone was found a few times. The V and J genes are TRBV15 and TRBJ2-1; D is uncertain. The germline V gene encodes CDR1 LNHNV and CDR2 YYDKDF (reference sequence). The CDR3 consists of 14 residues. The V end lost 0 bases, the J end lost 7 bases, and 10 bases lay between the germline ends. CDR3: CATSRDLEGNEQFF. In DNA form, the CDR3 reads TGTGCCACCAGCAGAGATCTAGAAGGGAATGAGCAGTTCTTC. The variable domain in full, completed from reference TRBV15 and TRBJ2-1, reads DAMVIQNPRYQVTQFGKPVTLSCSQTLNHNVMYWYQQKSSQAPKLLFHYYDKDFNNEADTPDNFQSRRPNTSFCFLDIRSPGLGDTAMYLCATSRDLEGNEQFFGPGTRLTVL.

This clone was observed a handful of times. The chain couples TRBV7-8 to TRBJ2-2; TRBD2 matches at 10 bases. Trimming cost V 4 bases and J 0 bases; bases outside gene matches: 8. The length of the CDR3 is 18 residues. Per the germline V gene, CDR1 is SGHVS and CDR2 is FQNEAQ. DNA of the CDR3: TGTGCCAGCAGCTCAAGAGGTCTAGCGGGAGCGAACACCGGGGAGCTGTTTTTT. This translates into CASSSRGLAGANTGELFF. Filled out from reference TRBV7-8 and TRBJ2-2, the complete variable domain reads GAGVSQSPRYKVAKRGQDVALRCDPISGHVSLFWYQQALGQGPEFLTYFQNEAQLDKSGLPSDRFFAERPEGSVSTLKIQRTQQEDSAVYLCASSSRGLAGANTGELFFGEGSRLTVL.

This clone was picked up many times. The rearrangement joins TRBV30 to TRBJ1-1, with a possible D match to TRBD1 (6 bases). Per germline, CDR1 GTSNPN and CDR2 SVGIG (reference sequence). Between the trimmed V and J ends, which lost 3 bases and 0 bases, there was a span of 23 bases. This CDR3 comprises 18 residues. This chain's CDR3 is CAWRGGLGTTYMNTEAFF. The CDR3 nucleotides read TGTGCCTGGAGGGGGGGGTTGGGGACAACCTACATGAACACTGAAGCTTTCTTT.

This clone was seen more than once but under ten times. The J gene is TRBJ1-1, the V gene TRBV19; D might be TRBD1 (5 bases). Germline V CDR1 and CDR2: LNHDA, SQIVND (reference sequence). Trimming pared 8 bases from V and 4 bases from J, leaving 20 bases between. There are 15 residues in the CDR3. The CDR3 nucleotides are TGTGCCAGTCTCGGGACTCCTGCCGGAGGCACTGAAGCTTTCTTT. Its translation: CASLGTPAGGTEAFF.

This clone was seen ten or more times. A single base separates this from a much larger clone, so it may be a read error. J is TRBJ2-7 and V is TRBV6-1; D unresolved. The CDR3 length is 13 residues. Per germline, CDR1 MNHNS and CDR2 SASEGT. V lost 6 bases and J 4 bases, leaving 13 bases between the germline ends. CDR3 in DNA: TGTGCCAGCAGCTACTCTGACCGATACGAGCAGTACTTC. Translated: CASSYSDRYEQYF.

The chain uses TRBV2 and TRBJ1-2, with a weak D call TRBD1 (6 bases). V dropped 8 bases and J dropped 5 bases, with 27 bases sitting between them. From germline, CDR1 is SNHLY and CDR2 FYNNEI. The CDR3 consists of 17 residues. The CDR3 is CASLSRGASSTSYGYTF. The CDR3 DNA reads TGTGCCAGCCTGTCCCGGGGGGCCTCATCAACCTCTTATGGCTACACCTTC.